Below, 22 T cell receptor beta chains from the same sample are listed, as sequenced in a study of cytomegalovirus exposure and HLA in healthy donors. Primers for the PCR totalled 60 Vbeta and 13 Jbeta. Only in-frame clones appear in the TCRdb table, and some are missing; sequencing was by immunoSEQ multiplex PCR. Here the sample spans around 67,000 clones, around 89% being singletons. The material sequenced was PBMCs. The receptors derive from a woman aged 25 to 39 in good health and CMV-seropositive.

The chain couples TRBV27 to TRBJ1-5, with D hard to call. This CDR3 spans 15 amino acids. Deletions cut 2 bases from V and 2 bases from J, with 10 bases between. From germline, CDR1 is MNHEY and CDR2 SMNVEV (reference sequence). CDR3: CASSLLGFGNQPQHF. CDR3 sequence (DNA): TGTGCCAGCAGTTTACTCGGGTTTGGCAATCAGCCCCAGCATTTT.

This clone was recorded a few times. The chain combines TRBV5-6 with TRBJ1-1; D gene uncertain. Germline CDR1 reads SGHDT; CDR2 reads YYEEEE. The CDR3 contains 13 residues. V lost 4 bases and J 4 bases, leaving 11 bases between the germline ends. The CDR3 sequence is CASSPTAGTEAFF. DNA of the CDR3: TGTGCCAGCAGCCCAACCGCGGGCACTGAAGCTTTCTTT. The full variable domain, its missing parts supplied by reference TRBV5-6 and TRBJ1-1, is DAGVTQSPTHLIKTRGQQVTLRCSPKSGHDTVSWYQQALGQGPQFIFQYYEEEERQRGNFPDRFSGHQFPNYSSELNVNALLLGDSALYLCASSPTAGTEAFFGQGTRLTVV.

The CDR3 reads CASSPLPGTPRKAFF. The CDR3 DNA reads TGTGCCAGCAGCCCACTTCCCGGGACACCGCGGAAAGCTTTCTTT. V is TRBV5-6 and J is TRBJ1-1; maybe TRBD1 (6 bases). From germline, CDR1 is SGHDT and CDR2 YYEEEE. The CDR3 sequence is 15 residues long. Trimming shortened V by 4 bases and J by 9 bases, and 22 bases separated the two germline ends.

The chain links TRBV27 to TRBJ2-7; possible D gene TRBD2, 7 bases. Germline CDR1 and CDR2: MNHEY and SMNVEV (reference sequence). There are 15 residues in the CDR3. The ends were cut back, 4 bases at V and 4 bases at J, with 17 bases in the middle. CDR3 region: CASSWNREGPYEQYF. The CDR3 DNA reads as TGTGCCAGCAGTTGGAACAGGGAGGGACCTTACGAGCAGTACTTC.

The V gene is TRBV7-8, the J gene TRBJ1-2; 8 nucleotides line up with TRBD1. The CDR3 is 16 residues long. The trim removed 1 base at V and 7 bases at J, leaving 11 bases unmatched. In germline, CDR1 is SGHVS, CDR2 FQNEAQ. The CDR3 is CASSLGGQGAGRGYTF. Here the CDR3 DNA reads TGTGCCAGCAGCTTAGGCGGACAGGGAGCTGGCCGTGGCTACACCTTC.

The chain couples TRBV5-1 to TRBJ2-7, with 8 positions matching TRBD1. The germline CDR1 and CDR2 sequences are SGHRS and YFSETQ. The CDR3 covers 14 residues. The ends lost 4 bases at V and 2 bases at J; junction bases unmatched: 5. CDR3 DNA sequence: TGCGCCAGCAGCAAGGACAGGGCTCCCTACGAGCAGTACTTC. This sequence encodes CASSKDRAPYEQYF.

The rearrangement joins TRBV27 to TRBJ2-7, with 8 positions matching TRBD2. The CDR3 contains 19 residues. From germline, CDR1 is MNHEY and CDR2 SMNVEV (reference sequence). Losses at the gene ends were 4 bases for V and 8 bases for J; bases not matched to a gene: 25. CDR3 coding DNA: TGTGCCAGCAGTTCCACGAGAAGACTAGGAGCGGGAGTGCTGTTAAAGCAGTACTTC. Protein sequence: CASSSTRRLGAGVLLKQYF.

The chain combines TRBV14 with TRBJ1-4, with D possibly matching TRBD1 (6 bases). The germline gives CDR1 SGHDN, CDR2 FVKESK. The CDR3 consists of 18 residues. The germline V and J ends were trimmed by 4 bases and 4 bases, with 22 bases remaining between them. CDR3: CASSPIRPPTGRNEKLFF. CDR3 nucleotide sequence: TGTGCCAGCAGCCCCATTCGGCCGCCGACAGGCCGTAATGAAAAACTGTTTTTT. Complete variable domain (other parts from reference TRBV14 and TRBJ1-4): EAGVTQFPSHSVIEKGQTVTLRCDPISGHDNLYWYRRVMGKEIKFLLHFVKESKQDESGMPNNRFLAERTGGTYSTLKVQPAELEDSGVYFCASSPIRPPTGRNEKLFFGSGTQLSVL.

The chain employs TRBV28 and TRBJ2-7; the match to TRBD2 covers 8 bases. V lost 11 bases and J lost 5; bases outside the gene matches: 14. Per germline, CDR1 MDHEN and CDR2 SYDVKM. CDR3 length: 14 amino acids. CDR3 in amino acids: CAAEKPGGEDEQYF. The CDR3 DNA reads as TGTGCCGCCGAGAAACCCGGGGGGGAGGACGAGCAGTACTTC.

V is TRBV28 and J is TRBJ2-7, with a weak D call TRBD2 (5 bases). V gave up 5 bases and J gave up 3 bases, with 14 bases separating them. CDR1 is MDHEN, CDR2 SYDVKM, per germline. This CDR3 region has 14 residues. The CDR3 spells CASSTSRAHYEQYF. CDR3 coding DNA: TGTGCCAGCAGTACTAGTCGAGCCCACTACGAGCAGTACTTC.

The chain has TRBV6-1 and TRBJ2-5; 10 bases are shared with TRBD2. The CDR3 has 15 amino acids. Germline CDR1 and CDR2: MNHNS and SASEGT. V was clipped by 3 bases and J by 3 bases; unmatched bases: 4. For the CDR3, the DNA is TGTGCCAGCAGTGAGACTCTAGCGGGAGAAGAGACCCAGTACTTC. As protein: CASSETLAGEETQYF.

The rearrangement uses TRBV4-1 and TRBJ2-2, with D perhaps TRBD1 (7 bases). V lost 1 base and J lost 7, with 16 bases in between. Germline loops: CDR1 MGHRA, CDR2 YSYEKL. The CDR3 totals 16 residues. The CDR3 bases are TGCGCCAGCAGCCAAGTGCCCACAGGGGAGGACGGGGAGCTGTTTTTT. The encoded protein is CASSQVPTGEDGELFF.

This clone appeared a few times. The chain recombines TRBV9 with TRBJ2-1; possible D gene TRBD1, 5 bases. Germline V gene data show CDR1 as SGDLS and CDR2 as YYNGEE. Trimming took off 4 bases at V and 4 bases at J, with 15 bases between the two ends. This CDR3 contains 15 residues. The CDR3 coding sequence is TGTGCCAGCAGCCTGGGGCGGAGTTTTTACAATGAGCAGTTCTTC. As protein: CASSLGRSFYNEQFF.

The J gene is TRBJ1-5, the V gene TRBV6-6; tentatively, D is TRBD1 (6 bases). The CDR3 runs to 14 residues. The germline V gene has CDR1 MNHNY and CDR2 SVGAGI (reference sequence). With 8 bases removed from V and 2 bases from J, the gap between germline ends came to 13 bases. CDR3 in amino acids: CASAQGLGNQPQHF. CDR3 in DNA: TGTGCCAGCGCACAGGGTTTGGGCAATCAGCCCCAGCATTTT.

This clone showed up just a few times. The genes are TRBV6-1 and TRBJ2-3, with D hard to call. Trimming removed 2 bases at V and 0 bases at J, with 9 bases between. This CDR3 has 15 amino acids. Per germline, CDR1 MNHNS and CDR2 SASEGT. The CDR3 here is CASSETIGSTDTQYF. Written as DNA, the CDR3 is TGTGCCAGCAGTGAAACTATCGGTAGCACAGATACGCAGTATTTT.

The CDR3 DNA follows: TGTGCCAGCAGCCGAGTACATGGACAGGAGCAGTATTTT. Its protein product is CASSRVHGQEQYF. The V and J genes are TRBV9 and TRBJ2-3; 7 bases fit TRBD1. CDR3 length equals 13 residues. Germline assignment: CDR1 SGDLS and CDR2 YYNGEE. Losses at the gene ends were 4 bases for V and 11 bases for J; bases not matched to a gene: 10.

The CDR3: CASSAKGESEQFF. CDR3 DNA sequence: TGTGCCAGCAGCGCAAAGGGGGAAAGTGAGCAGTTCTTC. The J gene is TRBJ2-1, the V gene TRBV6-4; a weak D match, TRBD1 (6 bases). Trimming took 6 bases from V and 9 from J, leaving 15 bases between them. Per germline, CDR1 MRHNA and CDR2 SNTAGT. The CDR3 is 13 residues long.

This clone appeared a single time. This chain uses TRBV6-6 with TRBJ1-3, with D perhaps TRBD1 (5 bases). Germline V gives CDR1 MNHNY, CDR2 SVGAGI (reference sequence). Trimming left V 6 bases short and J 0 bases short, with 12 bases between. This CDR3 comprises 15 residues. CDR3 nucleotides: TGTGCCAGCAGGTCTTCTCAGGGCTCTGGAAACACCATATATTTT. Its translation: CASRSSQGSGNTIYF.

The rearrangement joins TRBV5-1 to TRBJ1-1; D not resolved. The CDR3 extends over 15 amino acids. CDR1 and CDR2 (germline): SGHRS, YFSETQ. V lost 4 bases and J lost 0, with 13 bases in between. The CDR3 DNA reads TGCGCCAGCAGCCTTTCGGGTCTTTTGAACACTGAAGCTTTCTTT. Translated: CASSLSGLLNTEAFF.

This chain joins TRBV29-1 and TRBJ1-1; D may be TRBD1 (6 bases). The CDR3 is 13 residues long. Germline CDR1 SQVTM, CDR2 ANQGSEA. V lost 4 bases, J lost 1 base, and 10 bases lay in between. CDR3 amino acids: CSVGGQPNTEAFF. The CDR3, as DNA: TGCAGCGTTGGAGGACAGCCGAACACTGAAGCTTTCTTT.

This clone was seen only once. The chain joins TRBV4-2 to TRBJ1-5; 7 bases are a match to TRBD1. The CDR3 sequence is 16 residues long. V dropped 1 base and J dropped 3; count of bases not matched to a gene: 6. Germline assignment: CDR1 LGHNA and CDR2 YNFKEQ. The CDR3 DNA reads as TGTGCCAGCAGCCAAGGGAGAGGGACAGACAATCAGCCCCAGCATTTT. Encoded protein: CASSQGRGTDNQPQHF.

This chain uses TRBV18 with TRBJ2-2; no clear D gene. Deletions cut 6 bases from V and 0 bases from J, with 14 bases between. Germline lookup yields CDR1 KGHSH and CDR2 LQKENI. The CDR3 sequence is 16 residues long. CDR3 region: CASSLSKRANTGELFF. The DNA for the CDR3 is TGTGCCAGCTCCCTCTCAAAGAGAGCGAACACCGGGGAGCTGTTTTTT.